This T cell receptor (beta chain) was identified in a study of blood T cell repertoires in COVID-19. Study as a whole: T cells, B-cell-depleted T cells, or PBMCs supplied cDNA or gDNA.

Patients from Seattle were sampled longitudinally, starting during active infection. Study processing details: For nucleated cells, counts were estimated from reference gene primer amplification. Here immunoSEQ multiplex PCR was the method, and the copy in TCRdb shows in-frame clones only, minus some. That table furnishes V, J and clone size, whereas the DNA furnished D and trimming. Of 150,000 to 200,000 clones detected, more than 75% appear once; the ten largest clones hold around 2.5%. CDR1 is SGHNT and CDR2 is YENEEA in the germline V gene. This CDR3 is built from 17 residues. Trimming took off 1 base at V and 3 bases at J, with 19 bases between the two ends.

This TCR came from a woman older than 75 with COVID-19, enrolled during active disease. Sequenced material: peripheral blood. The chain links TRBV11-3 to TRBJ2-7; tentative D call: TRBD2 (5 bases). CDR3 nucleotides: TGTGCCAGCAGCTTAGCCCTTTTGGCGGGTACTTACTACGAGCAGTACTTC. It specifies CASSLALLAGTYYEQYF. Supplemented by reference TRBV11-3 and TRBJ2-7, the full variable domain reads EAGVVQSPRYKIIEKKQPVAFWCNPISGHNTLYWYLQNLGQGPELLIRYENEEAVDDSQLPKDRFSAERLKGVDSTLKIQPAELGDSAVYLCASSLALLAGTYYEQYFGPGTRLTVT.